The T cell receptor (beta chain) described here comes from a study of shared clonotypes between healthy human individuals. Study as a whole: For every donor, three CD4 naive, three CD4 memory, two CD8 naive and one CD8 memory plates were used.

The naive CD8 fraction comprised CD45RO-negative cells positively selected for CCR7 and excluded terminally differentiated effector memory CD45RA+ cells. Only Caucasian adults living in Nashville, Tennessee made up the donor group. Study observations and caveats: Relative to memory subsets, naive subsets generally showed larger estimated richness.

As regards this clone: Antigen specificity is unknown.

The data were produced by immunoSEQ multiplex PCR, yet TCRdb's version contains in-frame clones alone and is incomplete. The sample records millions of clones, approximately 95% being singletons. The CDR3 contains 15 residues. Germline CDR1 and CDR2: MNHNY and SVGAGI (reference sequence). Deletions cut 6 bases from V and 2 bases from J, with 11 bases between. Sequencing used naive CD8+ T cells sorted from blood. The receptor was isolated from a man younger than 30 in good health. The V and J genes are TRBV6-6 and TRBJ1-6, with D unresolved. The CDR3 sequence: CASSPGSPYNSPLHF. The CDR3, as DNA: TGTGCCAGCAGCCCAGGATCGCCCTATAATTCACCCCTCCACTTT.